Below, one T cell receptor (beta chain) is given with its context. Its specificity is not known. Template material for amplifying TCR beta CDR3 regions consisted of RNA transcripts. First-round RT-PCR with HTBI primers amplified the TCR CDR3 region. TCRdb processed the multiplex PCR reads anew with MiXCR; each CDR3 protein has one entry. Of around 530,000 distinct CDR3 sequences in the sample, 15% to 20% were seen once. The data were taken from a study of T cells in Graves' hyperthyroidism and ophthalmopathy. Exclusion criteria comprised uncontrolled infection, other autoimmune disease, pregnancy or lactation. Thyroid ultrasound and orbital computed tomography, with clinical symptoms and serum thyroxine and TRAb, informed diagnoses. The PBMCs had their origin in roughly 9.4 ml of fresh peripheral blood. Study-level findings and limits: Within blood appeared most thyroid clonotypes that had expanded above 0.001.

V shed 5 bases and J 3 bases; nucleotides not matched to a gene: 7. The CDR3 extends over 15 amino acids. Germline lookup yields CDR1 SNHLY and CDR2 FYNNEI. The specimen sequenced was blood. The chain combines TRBV2 with TRBJ1-5, with 7 bases aligning to TRBD1. The origin of this receptor is a young woman with Graves' ophthalmopathy. The CDR3 nucleotides read TGTGCCAGCAGTCCCCGGGACAGTCCCAATCAGCCCCAGCATTTT. Translated: CASSPRDSPNQPQHF. The variable domain in full, completed from reference TRBV2 and TRBJ1-5, reads EPEVTQTPSHQVTQMGQEVILRCVPISNHLYFYWYRQILGQKVEFLVSFYNNEISEKSEIFDDQFSVERPDGSNFTLKIRSTKLEDSAMYFCASSPRDSPNQPQHFGDGTRLSIL.